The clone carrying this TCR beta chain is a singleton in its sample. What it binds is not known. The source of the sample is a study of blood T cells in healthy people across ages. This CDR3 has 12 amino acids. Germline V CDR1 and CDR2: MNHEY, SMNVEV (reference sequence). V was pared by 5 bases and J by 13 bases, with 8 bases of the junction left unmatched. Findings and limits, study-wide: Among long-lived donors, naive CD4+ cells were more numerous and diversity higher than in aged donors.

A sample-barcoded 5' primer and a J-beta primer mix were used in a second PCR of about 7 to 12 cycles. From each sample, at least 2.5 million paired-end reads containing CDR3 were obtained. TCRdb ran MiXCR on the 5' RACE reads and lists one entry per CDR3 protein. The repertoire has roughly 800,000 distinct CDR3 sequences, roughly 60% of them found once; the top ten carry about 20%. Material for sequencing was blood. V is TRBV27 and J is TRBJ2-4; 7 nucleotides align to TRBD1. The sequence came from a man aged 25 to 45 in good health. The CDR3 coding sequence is TGTGCCAGCAGTCCCCACCAGGGGGAGCAGTACTTC. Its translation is CASSPHQGEQYF.